This T cell receptor (beta chain) came from a study of blood T cell repertoires in COVID-19 (dated by TCRdb to between 2020 and 2021). Study-level background: Collaborator samples came from the United States, Italy and Spain and covered acute and convalescent phases of COVID-19. The prospective study material was composed of cDNA or gDNA derived from T cells, B-cell-depleted T cells, or PBMCs. Deeply sampled blood TCRbeta repertoires from subjects exposed to, actively infected with, or recovered from COVID-19 were included in the dataset. A freely available public database, intended as a resource for researchers studying the immune response to SARS-CoV-2, is where the repertoires were released. Samples were obtained from the ongoing ImmuneRACE study (first 160 participants) and from about 1,300 subjects provided by 6 global collaborators. Nearly every sample came with metadata listing a de-identified subject ID, COVID-19 status, age in years and sex. Where available, HLA class I and class II types were obtained from metadata supplied by the sample provider rather than from assay-based typing.

Relative to germline, V is 2 bases shorter and J is 4 bases shorter, with 9 bases between their ends. The CDR3 runs 14 residues from the cysteine to the phenylalanine. CDR3 DNA is the only sequence kept; it has 42 bases, read in frame from the first base. Reading the germline V gene gives CDR1 MDHEN and CDR2 SYDVKM. TCRbeta CDR3 regions were amplified from genomic DNA by means of the immunoSEQ Assay, a bias-controlled multiplex PCR. As for how the authors treated the data: The number of nucleated cells in each sample was estimated by amplification of reference gene primers within the assay. To quantify the absolute abundance of each unique TCRbeta CDR3 rearrangement, sequence reads were collapsed and filtered. For each sample, productive Simpson clonality was calculated as the square root of Simpson's diversity index across productive rearrangements. The source is immuneACCESS, and TCRdb retained only in-frame sequences with V and J called. Part of the clones is not carried over; for the studies checked, unresolved V genes explain less than half of this, and the remainder is unexplained. The DNA gave D and trimming, while V, J and clone size come from that table. The sample table shows some 130,000 clones, and 65% to 85% are seen once. Approximately 2% of the sample lies in the top ten.

Each collaborating institution followed its own protocols to collect whole blood in K2EDTA tubes. Collaborator samples were shipped for TCRbeta analysis as frozen whole blood, isolated PBMCs, or DNA extracted from either sample type. Overall results and qualifications from the work: The quantity of clinical and demographic metadata differed by source and by participant and was supplied without curation.

Comment on this clone: What antigen it recognizes has not been identified. Base qualities are not provided; no much larger clone lies one nucleotide away.

Sequences were obtained from peripheral blood. The rearranged chain carries TRBV28 and TRBJ1-3; the D gene is perhaps TRBD1, from 5 matching bases. This TCR was sampled from a man in his 70s with acute or convalescent COVID-19. In nucleotide form, the sequence is TGTGCCAGCAGTTTACGCAGGGCCGGAAACACCATATATTTT. Its protein reads: CASSLRRAGNTIYF.